These T cell receptor beta chains were read from a single sample in a study of a mutant IDH1 vaccine in newly diagnosed glioma. The method was immunoSEQ multiplex PCR; TCRdb's version includes in-frame clones alone and lacks a portion of them. Counted here are approximately 26,000 clones, more than 60% occurring once; the ten biggest clones make up about 7.2%. These TCRs are of unknown antigen specificity. This sample comprised PBMCs, obtained from a glioma patient whose treatment included an IDH1 peptide vaccine. The source of these receptors is a man between 40 and 49 years old with glioma. Some clones in this sample may be carry-over from other donors' samples. Both conserved end residues are part of each CDR3. D genes are given only for firm matches. Not all rows give a size; the values are once, few, many and, for expanded clones, a class.

v_call	clone_size	j_call	cdr3_length	d_call	cdr3_nt	cdr3_aa
TRBV7-2	-	TRBJ1-5	14	-	TGTGCCAGCAGCTCCCGAATTAGCAATCAGCCCCAGCATTTT	CASSSRISNQPQHF
TRBV7-2	-	TRBJ1-1	16	TRBD1	TGTGCCAGCAGCACAAGACAGGGGACCTGGAGCACTGAAGCTTTCTTT	CASSTRQGTWSTEAFF
TRBV5-1	once	TRBJ1-3	14	-	TGCGCCAGCAGCTTGGGGGTCTCTGGAAACACCATATATTTT	CASSLGVSGNTIYF
TRBV5-1	-	TRBJ1-2	22	TRBD1	TGCGCCAGCAGCTTGGCACCGGTTCCCGCCAGGGACAGAATTAGGGGCCTCTATGGCTACACCTTC	CASSLAPVPARDRIRGLYGYTF
TRBV5-5	-	TRBJ2-7	14	-	TGTGCCAGCAGCCCTACAGTCCTAACCTACGAGCAGTACTTC	CASSPTVLTYEQYF
TRBV4-3	-	TRBJ2-5	16	TRBD2	TGCGCCAGCAGCCAAGAGTGGGGACTAGCAGAAGAGACCCAGTACTTC	CASSQEWGLAEETQYF
TRBV7-2	few	TRBJ1-6	13	-	TGTGCCAGCAGCCCGGGCTGGCGGACACCCCTCCACTTT	CASSPGWRTPLHF
TRBV5-6	-	TRBJ1-4	14	-	TGTGCCAGCAGCTTGGGTCGCCTGAGTGAAAAACTGTTTTTT	CASSLGRLSEKLFF
TRBV5-8	-	TRBJ2-3	15	TRBD2	TGTGCCAGCAGCACTAGCGCCCCTTACACAGATACGCAGTATTTT	CASSTSAPYTDTQYF
TRBV15	few	TRBJ1-2	13	-	TGTGCCTCAACCGGGGGTGATAGCTATGGCTACACCTTC	CASTGGDSYGYTF
TRBV5-6	-	TRBJ1-2	16	TRBD1	TGTGCCAGCAGTATGTGGGACAGGGATTTATATGGTGGCTACACCTTC	CASSMWDRDLYGGYTF
TRBV10-3	once	TRBJ1-5	14	-	TGTGCCATCAGTGACCTTTATAGCAATCAGCCCCAGCATTTT	CAISDLYSNQPQHF
TRBV5-6	-	TRBJ2-7	15	-	TGTGCCAGCAGCTTGTGGGCCGACTACTCCTACGAGCAGTACTTC	CASSLWADYSYEQYF
TRBV19	-	TRBJ1-1	13	-	TGTGCCAGTAGTATATTGGGAAACACTGAAGCTTTCTTT	CASSILGNTEAFF
TRBV6-1	-	TRBJ2-7	13	TRBD1	TGTGCCAGCAGACGGGACAGGGAGGGCGAGCAGTACTTC	CASRRDREGEQYF
TRBV19	-	TRBJ2-1	13	-	TGTGCCAGTAGTCTGAACTCCTACAATGAGCAGTTCTTC	CASSLNSYNEQFF
TRBV5-1	-	TRBJ1-1	15	TRBD1	TGCGCCAGCAGCTTGGGGGACAGACAGAACACTGAAGCTTTCTTT	CASSLGDRQNTEAFF
TRBV19	-	TRBJ1-1	15	TRBD1	TGTGCCAGTAGTCTACAAAGGAGGGGGCCCACTGAAGCTTTCTTT	CASSLQRRGPTEAFF
TRBV7-7	few	TRBJ1-1	13	TRBD1	TGTGCTAGCAGCCGGGACAGGGCAACTGAAGCTTTCTTT	CASSRDRATEAFF
TRBV7-5	-	TRBJ1-6	19	-	TGTGCCAGAAGCTTAGGGACTGGGGACAGCCAAAAAGGGAATTCACCCCTCCACTTT	CARSLGTGDSQKGNSPLHF
TRBV6-4	few	TRBJ1-4	15	TRBD1	TGTGCCAGCAGTGAAGGGACAGGGGGCGATGAAAAACTGTTTTTT	CASSEGTGGDEKLFF
TRBV29-1	-	TRBJ2-7	14	-	TGCAGCGTCGGACTGGGGGGAAGCTCCTACGAGCAGTACTTC	CSVGLGGSSYEQYF
TRBV5-1	-	TRBJ2-7	12	-	TGCGCCAGCAGCTTGGCCCCCTACGAGCAGTACTTC	CASSLAPYEQYF
TRBV7-2	-	TRBJ2-7	16	-	TGTGCCAGCAGCCCTTCGGCGATTCTTACCTCCTACGAGCAGTACTTC	CASSPSAILTSYEQYF
TRBV5-6	-	TRBJ2-1	16	TRBD1	TGTGCCAGCGGCCGAAGAGCCAGGGGGCTGGGCAATGAGCAGTTCTTC	CASGRRARGLGNEQFF
TRBV2	-	TRBJ1-6	15	-	TGTGCCAGCAGTGAAATGTACTCCTATAATTCACCCCTCCACTTT	CASSEMYSYNSPLHF
TRBV27	few	TRBJ1-1	17	TRBD1	TGTGCCAGCAGTGGGTTCGACAGGGCCTTGATGAACACTGAAGCTTTCTTT	CASSGFDRALMNTEAFF
TRBV15	-	TRBJ1-1	14	TRBD1	TGTGCCACCAGCAGCGGGACAGGGTACACTGAAGCTTTCTTT	CATSSGTGYTEAFF
TRBV4-1	-	TRBJ2-3	19	TRBD2	TGCGCCAGCAGCCAAGAGCAAAGTAGCGGGGGGCTTCACACAGATACGCAGTATTTT	CASSQEQSSGGLHTDTQYF
TRBV7-9	-	TRBJ2-7	13	-	TGTGCCAGCAGCTTAAGGGGGAGCGACGAGCAGTACTTC	CASSLRGSDEQYF